These 5 T cell receptor beta chains originate from one sample sequenced in a study of cytomegalovirus exposure and HLA in healthy donors (dated by TCRdb to the late 2010s). The library was produced with the immunoSEQ multiplex PCR assay. A mixture of 60 forward primers for TCR Vbeta segments and 13 reverse primers for TCR Jbeta segments was used in the multiplex PCR. TCRdb took over this immuneACCESS table, retaining in-frame rearrangements with V and J assigned. Such tables are incomplete; in checked studies, under half of the missing clones stem from an unresolved V gene, and the remainder is unexplained. Within this sample are around 100,000 clones, with 79% of them counted one time only. Approximately 4.3% of the sample is in the top ten clones. Sequencing was done on a sample of PBMCs. All receptors derive from a man aged 45-60 years in good health and CMV-seropositive.

This chain connects TRBV25-1 to TRBJ2-7; possible D gene TRBD2, 5 bases. The V and J ends lost 4 bases and 6 bases respectively, with 10 bases between them. CDR1 and CDR2 (germline): MGHDK, SYGVNS. The CDR3 has 12 residues. The CDR3 region has the DNA TGTGCCAGCAGTGCGCTAGCTAGCGAGCAGTACTTC. This sequence encodes CASSALASEQYF.

The chain has TRBV7-6 and TRBJ2-7; possibly TRBD1 for D (6 bases). Trimming took 5 bases from V and 6 from J, leaving 14 bases between them. This CDR3 has 13 residues. CDR1 SGHVS and CDR2 FNYEAQ come from the germline V gene. The CDR3 protein is CASSLNRDGEQYF. CDR3 sequence (DNA): TGTGCCAGCAGCCTCAACAGGGACGGCGAGCAGTACTTC. The whole variable domain, remainder taken from reference TRBV7-6 and TRBJ2-7, is GAGVSQSPRYKVTKRGQDVALRCDPISGHVSLYWYRQALGQGPEFLTYFNYEAQQDKSGLPNDRFSAERPEGSISTLTIQRTEQRDSAMYRCASSLNRDGEQYFGPGTRLTVT.

The chain recombines TRBV25-1 with TRBJ2-5; 9 bases fit TRBD1. Germline CDR1 MGHDK, CDR2 SYGVNS. The CDR3 has 15 residues. The V and J ends lost 3 bases and 4 bases, in that order; junction bases with no gene match: 6. The CDR3 spells CASSDPQGAGETQYF. In DNA, the CDR3 is TGTGCCAGCAGTGACCCACAGGGGGCGGGAGAGACCCAGTACTTC. Based on the CDR3 plus reference TRBV25-1 and TRBJ2-5, the full variable domain is EADIYQTPRYLVIGTGKKITLECSQTMGHDKMYWYQQDPGMELHLIHYSYGVNSTEKGDLSSESTVSRIRTEHFPLTLESARPSHTSQYLCASSDPQGAGETQYFGPGTRLLVL.

The rearrangement joins TRBV5-4 to TRBJ2-5; D is ambiguous. CDR3 size: 14 residues. CDR1 is SGHNT, CDR2 YYREEE, per germline (reference sequence). V lost 3 bases to trimming and J lost 5 bases, with 14 bases between them. As DNA, the CDR3 is TGTGCCAGCAGCTCTGGCTCGGGTTGGGAGACCCAGTACTTC. Protein sequence: CASSSGSGWETQYF.

The chain joins TRBV19 to TRBJ2-4; 10 bases line up with TRBD2. CDR1 and CDR2 from the germline V gene are LNHDA and SQIVND (reference sequence). V gave up 5 bases and J gave up 3 bases; unmatched junction bases: 10. This CDR3 has 17 residues. CDR3 loop: CASSLLAGEGGKNIQYF. CDR3 bases: TGTGCCAGTAGTCTCCTAGCGGGAGAGGGTGGCAAAAACATTCAGTACTTC.